This T cell receptor (beta chain) was profiled in a study of blood T cells in healthy people across ages. After removal of 10 bases from V and 2 bases from J, the junction contained 12 bases not matched to a gene. This CDR3 region has 15 residues. CDR1 MDHEN and CDR2 SYDVKM come from the germline V gene. PCR was performed a second time for about 6 to 12 cycles using a sample-barcoded 5' primer and a J-beta primer mix. MiXCR, run by TCRdb on the 5' RACE reads, gives a single entry per CDR3 protein. The sample lists around 1,800,000 distinct CDR3 sequences; approximately 39% were seen once. Each donor was a healthy Caucasian individual from Russia, aged about 6 to 100. About 10 milliliters of peripheral blood were drawn from each donor into EDTA-treated tubes.

The sequenced material came from blood. The TCR originated in a human donor in good health. J is TRBJ2-3 and V is TRBV28, with 7 positions matching TRBD1. CDR3 sequence: CATSRLQGNTDTQYF. For the CDR3, the DNA is TGTGCCACCTCCCGGCTACAGGGGAACACAGATACGCAGTATTTT.